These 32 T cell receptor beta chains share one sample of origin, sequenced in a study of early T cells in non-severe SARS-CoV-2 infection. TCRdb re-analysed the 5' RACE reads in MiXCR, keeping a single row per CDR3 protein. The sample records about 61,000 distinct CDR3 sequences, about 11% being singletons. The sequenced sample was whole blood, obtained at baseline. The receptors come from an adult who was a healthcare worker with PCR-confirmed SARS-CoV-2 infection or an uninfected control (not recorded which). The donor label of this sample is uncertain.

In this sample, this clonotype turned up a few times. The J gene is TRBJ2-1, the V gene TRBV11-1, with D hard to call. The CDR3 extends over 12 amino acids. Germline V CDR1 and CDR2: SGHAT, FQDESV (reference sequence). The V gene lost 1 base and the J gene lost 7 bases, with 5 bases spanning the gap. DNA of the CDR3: TGTGCCAGCAGCTTAGATCGGAATGAGCAGTTCTTC. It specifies CASSLDRNEQFF.

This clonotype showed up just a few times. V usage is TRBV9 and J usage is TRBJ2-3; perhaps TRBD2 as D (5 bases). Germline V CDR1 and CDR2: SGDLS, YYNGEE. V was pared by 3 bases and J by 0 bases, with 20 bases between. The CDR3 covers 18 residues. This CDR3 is CASSDALEPQTSTDTQYF. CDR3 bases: TGTGCCAGCAGCGATGCACTAGAGCCCCAAACCAGCACAGATACGCAGTATTTT.

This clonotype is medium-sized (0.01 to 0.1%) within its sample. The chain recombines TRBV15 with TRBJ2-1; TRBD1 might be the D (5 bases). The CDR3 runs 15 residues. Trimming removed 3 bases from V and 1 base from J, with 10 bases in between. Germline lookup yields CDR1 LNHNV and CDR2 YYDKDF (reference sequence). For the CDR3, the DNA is TGTGCCACCAGCAGGGCGCAGGGTTCCTACAATGAGCAGTTCTTC. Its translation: CATSRAQGSYNEQFF.

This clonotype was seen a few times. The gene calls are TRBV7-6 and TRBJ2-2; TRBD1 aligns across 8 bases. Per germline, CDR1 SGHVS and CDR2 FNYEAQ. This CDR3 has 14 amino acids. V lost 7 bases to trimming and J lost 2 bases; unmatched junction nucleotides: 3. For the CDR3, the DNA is TGTGCCAGCACGGGACAGGTCAACACCGGGGAGCTGTTTTTT. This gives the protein CASTGQVNTGELFF.

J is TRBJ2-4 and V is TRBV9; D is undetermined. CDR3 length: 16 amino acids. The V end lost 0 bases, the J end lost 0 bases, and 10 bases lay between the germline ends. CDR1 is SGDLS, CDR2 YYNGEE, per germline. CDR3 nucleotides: TGTGCCAGCAGCGTAGTTCCCACTAAAGCCAAAAACATTCAGTACTTC. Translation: CASSVVPTKAKNIQYF.

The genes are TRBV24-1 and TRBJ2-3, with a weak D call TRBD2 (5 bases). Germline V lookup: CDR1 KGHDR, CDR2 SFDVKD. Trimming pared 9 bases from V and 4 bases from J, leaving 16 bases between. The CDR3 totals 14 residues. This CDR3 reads CATGIGLGADTQYF. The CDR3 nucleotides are TGTGCCACCGGGATAGGGCTCGGGGCAGATACGCAGTATTTT.

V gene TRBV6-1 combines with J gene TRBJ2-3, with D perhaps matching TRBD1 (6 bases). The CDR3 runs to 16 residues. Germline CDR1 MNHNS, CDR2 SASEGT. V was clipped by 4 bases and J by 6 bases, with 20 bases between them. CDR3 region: CASSVDRIAASDTQYF. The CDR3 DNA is TGTGCCAGCAGTGTGGACAGAATCGCGGCATCGGATACGCAGTATTTT.

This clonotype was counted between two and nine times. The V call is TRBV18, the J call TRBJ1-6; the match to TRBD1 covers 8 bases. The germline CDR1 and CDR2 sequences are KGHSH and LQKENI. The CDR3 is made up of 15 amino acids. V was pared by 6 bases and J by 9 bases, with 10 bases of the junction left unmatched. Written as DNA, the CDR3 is TGTGCCAGCTCGCGACAGGGGCAGGAAAGTTCACCCCTCCACTTT. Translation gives CASSRQGQESSPLHF.

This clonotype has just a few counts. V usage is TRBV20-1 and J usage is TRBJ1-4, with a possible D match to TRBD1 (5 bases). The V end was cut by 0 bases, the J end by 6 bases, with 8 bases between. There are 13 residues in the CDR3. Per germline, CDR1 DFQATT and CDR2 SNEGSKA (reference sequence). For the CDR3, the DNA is TGCAGTGCTAGAGAAGGGACCGATGAAAAACTGTTTTTT. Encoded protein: CSAREGTDEKLFF.

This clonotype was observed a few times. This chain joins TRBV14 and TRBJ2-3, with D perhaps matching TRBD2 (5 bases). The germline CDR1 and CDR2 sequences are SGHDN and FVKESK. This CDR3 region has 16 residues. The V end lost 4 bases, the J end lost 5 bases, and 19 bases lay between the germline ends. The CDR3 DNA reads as TGTGCCAGCAGCCCCCTCTGGGTAGGTGAGGGAGATACGCAGTATTTT. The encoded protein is CASSPLWVGEGDTQYF.

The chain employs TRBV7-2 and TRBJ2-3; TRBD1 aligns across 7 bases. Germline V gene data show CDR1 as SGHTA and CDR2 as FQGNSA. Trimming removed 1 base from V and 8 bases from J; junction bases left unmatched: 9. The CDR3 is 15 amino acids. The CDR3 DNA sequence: TGTGCCAGCAGCTTAGAGGGACAGACAGTGCGTACGCAGTATTTT. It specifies CASSLEGQTVRTQYF. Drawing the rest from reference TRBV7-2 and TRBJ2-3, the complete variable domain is GAGVSQSPSNKVTEKGKDVELRCDPISGHTALYWYRQSLGQGLEFLIYFQGNSAPDKSGLPSDRFSAERTGGSVSTLTIQRTQQEDSAVYLCASSLEGQTVRTQYFGPGTRLTVL.

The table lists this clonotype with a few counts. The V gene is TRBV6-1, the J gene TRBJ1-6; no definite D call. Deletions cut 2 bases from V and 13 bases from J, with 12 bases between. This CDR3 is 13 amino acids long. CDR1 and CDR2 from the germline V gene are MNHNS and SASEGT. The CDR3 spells CASSEFVGQPLHF. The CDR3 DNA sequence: TGTGCCAGCAGTGAATTTGTGGGCCAGCCCCTCCACTTT.

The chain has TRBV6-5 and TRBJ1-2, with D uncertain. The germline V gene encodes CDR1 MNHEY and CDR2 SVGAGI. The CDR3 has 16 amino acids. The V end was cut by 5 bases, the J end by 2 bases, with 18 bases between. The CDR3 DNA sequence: TGTGCCAGCAGTCGGACTAGATCCGGCACAAACTATGGCTACACCTTC. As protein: CASSRTRSGTNYGYTF.

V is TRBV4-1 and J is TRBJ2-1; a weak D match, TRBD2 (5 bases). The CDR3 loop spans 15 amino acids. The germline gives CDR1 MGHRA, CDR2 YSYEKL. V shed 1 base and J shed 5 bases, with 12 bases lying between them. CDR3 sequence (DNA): TGCGCCAGCAGCCAAGCGGGGAACCCCAACAATGAGCAGTTCTTC. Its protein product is CASSQAGNPNNEQFF.

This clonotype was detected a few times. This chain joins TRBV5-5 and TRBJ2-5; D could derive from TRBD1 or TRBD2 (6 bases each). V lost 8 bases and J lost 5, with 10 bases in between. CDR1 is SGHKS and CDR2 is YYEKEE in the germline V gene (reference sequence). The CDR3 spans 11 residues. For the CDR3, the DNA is TGTGCCAGTGGGGGGCCCGAGACCCAGTACTTC. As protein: CASGGPETQYF.

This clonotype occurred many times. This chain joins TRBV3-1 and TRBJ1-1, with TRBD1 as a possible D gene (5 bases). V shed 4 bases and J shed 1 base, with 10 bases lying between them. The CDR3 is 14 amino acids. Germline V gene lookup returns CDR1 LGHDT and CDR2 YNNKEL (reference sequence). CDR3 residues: CASSRGRQNTEAFF. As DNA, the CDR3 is TGTGCCAGCAGCCGGGGACGGCAGAACACTGAAGCTTTCTTT.

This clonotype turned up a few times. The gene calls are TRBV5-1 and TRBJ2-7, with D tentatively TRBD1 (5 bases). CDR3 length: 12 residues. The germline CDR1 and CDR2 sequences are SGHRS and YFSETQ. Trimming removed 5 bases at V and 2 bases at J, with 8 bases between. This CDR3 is CASRGETYEQYV. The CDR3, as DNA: TGCGCCAGCAGAGGGGAAACCTACGAGCAGTACGTC.

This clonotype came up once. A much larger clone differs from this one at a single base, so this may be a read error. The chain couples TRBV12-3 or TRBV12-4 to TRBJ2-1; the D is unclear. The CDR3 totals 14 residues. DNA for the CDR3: TGTGCCTGCAGTTTTATTGATATCTACAATGAGCAGTTCTTC. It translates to CACSFIDIYNEQFF.

Here the CDR3 DNA reads TGCGCCAGCAGATCGCAGGAATCAAGACTAGCGGGGGTCAATGAGCAGTTCTTC. Its translation is CASRSQESRLAGVNEQFF. The V and J genes are TRBV4-1 and TRBJ2-1, with 12 bases that match TRBD2. V was pared by 6 bases and J by 6 bases, with 15 bases of the junction left unmatched. The CDR3 is 18 residues long. Germline V lookup: CDR1 MGHRA, CDR2 YSYEKL.

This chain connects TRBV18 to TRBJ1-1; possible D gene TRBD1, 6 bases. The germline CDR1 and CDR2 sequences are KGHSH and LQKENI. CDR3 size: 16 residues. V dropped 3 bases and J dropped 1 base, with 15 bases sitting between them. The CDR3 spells CASSPVTGTQNTEAFF. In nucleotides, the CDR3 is TGTGCCAGCTCACCGGTTACAGGGACCCAGAACACTGAAGCTTTCTTT.

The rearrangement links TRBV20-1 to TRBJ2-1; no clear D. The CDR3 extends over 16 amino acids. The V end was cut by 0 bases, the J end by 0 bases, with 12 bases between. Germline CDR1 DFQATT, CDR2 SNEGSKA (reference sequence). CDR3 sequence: CSARDLLGNSYNEQFF. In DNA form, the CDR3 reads TGCAGTGCTAGAGATCTATTGGGGAACTCCTACAATGAGCAGTTCTTC.

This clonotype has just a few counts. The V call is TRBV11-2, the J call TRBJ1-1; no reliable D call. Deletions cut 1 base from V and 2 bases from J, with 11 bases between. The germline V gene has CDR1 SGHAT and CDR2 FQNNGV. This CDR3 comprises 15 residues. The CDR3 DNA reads TGTGCCAGCAGCTTAGCCCCAGGCGCCAACACTGAAGCTTTCTTT. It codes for CASSLAPGANTEAFF.

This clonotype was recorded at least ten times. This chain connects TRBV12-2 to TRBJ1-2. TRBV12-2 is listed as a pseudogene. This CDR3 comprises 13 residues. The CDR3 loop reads CASRQTRENGYTF. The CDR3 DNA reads TGTGCAAGTCGCCAGACTAGGGAGAATGGCTACACCTTC.

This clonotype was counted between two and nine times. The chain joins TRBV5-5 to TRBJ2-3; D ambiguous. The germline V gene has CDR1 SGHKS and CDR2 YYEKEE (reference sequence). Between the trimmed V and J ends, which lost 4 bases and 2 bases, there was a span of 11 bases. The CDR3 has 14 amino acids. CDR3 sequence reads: CASSPDGPTDTQYF. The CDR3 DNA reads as TGTGCCAGCAGCCCCGATGGCCCCACAGATACGCAGTATTTT. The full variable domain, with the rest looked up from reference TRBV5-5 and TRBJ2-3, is DAGVTQSPTHLIKTRGQQVTLRCSPISGHKSVSWYQQVLGQGPQFIFQYYEKEERGRGNFPDRFSARQFPNYSSELNVNALLLGDSALYLCASSPDGPTDTQYFGPGTRLTVL.

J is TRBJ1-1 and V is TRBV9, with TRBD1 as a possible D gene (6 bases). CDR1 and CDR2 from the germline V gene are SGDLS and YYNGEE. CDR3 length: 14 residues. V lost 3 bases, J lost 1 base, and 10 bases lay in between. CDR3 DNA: TGTGCCAGCAGCGGGGACATAAAGAACACTGAAGCTTTCTTT. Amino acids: CASSGDIKNTEAFF. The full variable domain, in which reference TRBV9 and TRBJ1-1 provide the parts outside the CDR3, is DSGVTQTPKHLITATGQRVTLRCSPRSGDLSVYWYQQSLDQGLQFLIQYYNGEERAKGNILERFSAQQFPDLHSELNLSSLELGDSALYFCASSGDIKNTEAFFGQGTRLTVV.

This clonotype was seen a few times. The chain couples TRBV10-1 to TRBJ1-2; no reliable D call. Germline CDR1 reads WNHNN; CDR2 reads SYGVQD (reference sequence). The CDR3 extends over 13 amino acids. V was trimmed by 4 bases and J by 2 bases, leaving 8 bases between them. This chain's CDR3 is CASSGAVNYGYTF. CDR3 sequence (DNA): TGCGCCAGCAGTGGGGCAGTCAACTATGGCTACACCTTC.

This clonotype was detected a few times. DNA for the CDR3: TGTGCCAGCAGAGGGACCAGAGGGAGCAATCAGCCCCAGCATTTT. Amino acid sequence: CASRGTRGSNQPQHF. The chain joins TRBV2 to TRBJ1-5; D may be TRBD1 (5 bases). V gave up 6 bases and J gave up 1 base, with 13 bases separating them. Germline V gene sequence: CDR1 SNHLY, CDR2 FYNNEI. The CDR3 is 15 residues long.

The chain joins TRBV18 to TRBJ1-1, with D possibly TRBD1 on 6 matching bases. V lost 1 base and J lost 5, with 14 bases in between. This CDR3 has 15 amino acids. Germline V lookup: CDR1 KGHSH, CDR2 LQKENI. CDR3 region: CASSPLRGGETEAFF. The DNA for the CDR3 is TGTGCCAGCTCACCACTCAGGGGTGGAGAGACTGAAGCTTTCTTT.

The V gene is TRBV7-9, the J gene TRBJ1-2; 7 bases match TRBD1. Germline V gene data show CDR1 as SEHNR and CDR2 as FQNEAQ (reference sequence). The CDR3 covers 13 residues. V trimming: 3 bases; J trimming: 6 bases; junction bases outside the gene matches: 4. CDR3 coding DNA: TGTGCCAGCAGCTTTGACAGGGTCGATGGCTACACCTTC. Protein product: CASSFDRVDGYTF.

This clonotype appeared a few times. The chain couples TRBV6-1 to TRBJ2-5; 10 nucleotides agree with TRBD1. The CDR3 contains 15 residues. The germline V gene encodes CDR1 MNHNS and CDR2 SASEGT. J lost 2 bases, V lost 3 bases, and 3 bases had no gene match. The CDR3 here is CASSDGQGGQETQYF. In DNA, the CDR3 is TGTGCCAGCAGTGACGGACAGGGGGGACAAGAGACCCAGTACTTC.

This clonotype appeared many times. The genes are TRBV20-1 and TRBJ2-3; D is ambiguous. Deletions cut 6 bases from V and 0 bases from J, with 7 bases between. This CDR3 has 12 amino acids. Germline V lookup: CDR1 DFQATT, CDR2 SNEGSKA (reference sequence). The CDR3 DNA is TGCAGTGCCCACGCTAGCACAGATACGCAGTATTTT. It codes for CSAHASTDTQYF.

CDR3 sequence: CASSELQGVNEKLFF. The CDR3 DNA is TGTGCCAGCAGTGAGTTACAGGGGGTTAATGAAAAACTGTTTTTT. The genes are TRBV2 and TRBJ1-4, with 8 bases matching TRBD1. V lost 3 bases to trimming and J lost 4 bases; unmatched junction nucleotides: 4. The V gene's germline CDR1 is SNHLY and CDR2 FYNNEI. This CDR3 is built from 15 residues.